Described below is a single TCR beta chain sequence and its context. The antigen it binds to is not known. Base qualities are missing; no much larger clone stands one base away. CDR1 is given as SGHNT and CDR2 as YYREEE, both from the germline V gene (reference sequence). Including the terminal cysteine and phenylalanine, the CDR3 comprises 17 residues. The kept DNA is CDR3 alone, 51 bases in frame from the first base. At the junction V is shortened by 0 bases and J by 2 bases, with 15 bases in between. These data originate in a study of cytomegalovirus exposure and HLA in healthy donors (dated by TCRdb to the late 2010s). Describing the broader study: In an earlier analysis of around 540 of the donors, 276 Gb of sequence data and 120 million or so unique TCR beta sequences from 180 million or so T cells were reported. An early release covering 550 to 700 HLA-typed donors comprised 300 to 350 gigabases of sequencing data and roughly 86 million unique TCR sequences. Of the roughly 400 genotyped donors, around 81% fell in the genetic ancestry cluster associated with self-reported Caucasian donors. The study was designed to test whether signatures of past pathogen exposure could be identified by cataloging public T cell receptors. Using immunosequencing, the study profiled T cell repertoires from some 670 subjects and related those repertoires to cytomegalovirus serostatus. In addition to the first cohort of 666 subjects, a separate validation cohort of 120 different subjects was used. To predict cytomegalovirus infection status, the study brought together high-throughput TCR immunosequencing, statistical association of individual TCRs with disease status, and machine learning. A later analysis re-analyzed previously published TCR beta repertoires from 660 or so donors and added high-resolution HLA genotyping to study TCR occurrence patterns. The later analysis used no new phenotypic data to find candidate immune exposures, relying instead on TCR beta sequences and their occurrence across donors. An earlier analysis of approximately 640 of the donors applied high-throughput TCR beta sequencing to assess whether each TCR beta V gene segment acted as functional or pseudogenic. Donor age, sex, ethnicity and CMV serostatus were compiled alongside the repertoire data. A later genetic analysis used genome-wide SNP genotypes for about 60% of the roughly 700 donors, treating that subset as a discovery cohort. Every discovery cohort repertoire had been produced on one sequencing platform. HLA typing covered class I and class II loci at four-digit resolution. The number of donors typed differed by locus, with about 620-630 for A, B, C, DRB1 and DQB1, around 560 for DQA1, some 570 for DPA1, and around 430 for DPB1. Roughly 5 DR-DQ haplotypes were handled as single units for association and clustering, since linkage in the cohort was strong. On average, about 200,000 unique TCR beta nucleotide sequences were sequenced per donor among some 420 genotyped donors of the cohort, with about 17% of those sequences being non-productive.

General findings and caveats noted by the study authors: In vitro tests confirmed that three of the cytomegalovirus-associated TCR beta chains recognize cytomegalovirus antigens. Sequencing depth was assumed to be roughly uniform across donors in the presence/absence analyses, though that assumption may not hold. This cohort had only TCR beta chains sequenced, and the lack of alpha or paired-chain data limited which features could be detected. For the cohort, immune exposure information was limited to CMV serostatus. Most TCR sequences were observed very rarely across donors, whereas some public TCRs were present in many individuals. The 87-base-pair reads could not distinguish some IMGT-functional V segments, including TRBV6-2 and TRBV6-3, so those segments were excluded. Broadly in line with IMGT annotations, most TCR beta V segments showed up in productive rearrangements about 87% or about 30% of the time in an earlier analysis of 587 of the donors. Most CMV-associated TCR beta chains appeared to be HLA-restricted in a later analysis, and the HLA associations seemed to be driven largely by CMV exposure. The earlier analysis of a few hundred of the donors excluded seventeen rarely observed V segments, including chromosome 9 orphons, because counts were too low. The study listed approximately 150 TCR beta chains as associated with cytomegalovirus. The sequencing pipeline was judged likely to have produced a cluster of highly shared sequence variants as a technical artifact. According to the authors, the approach could potentially be generalized to other disease states and immunological phenotypes. In a later analysis, TCR association rates were found to vary across HLA loci, with the most associated TCRs seen for DRB1 alleles and the fewest for HLA-C alleles. In both the original and validation cohorts, the classifier was reported to diagnose cytomegalovirus status with high specificity and sensitivity. In a later analysis, HLA-associated TCR beta chains were found to be more clonally expanded and to have lower generation probabilities than equally common non-associated chains. A later genetic analysis associated a missense DCLRE1C variant with V-gene and J-gene trimming of TCR beta chains, and an independent cohort replicated the association. In a later genetic analysis, fewer N-insertions in productive TCRs were reported among donors in an Asian-associated ancestry cluster than the roughly 700-donor mean. A later analysis reported that several top co-occurrence clusters appeared linked to parvovirus B19, influenza, CMV and Epstein-Barr virus. A later analysis associated 15,000 to 20,000 TCR beta sequences with specific HLA alleles at a false discovery rate of 0.05. Because HLA typing was missing for some donors at each locus, association tests included only the typed subset. A further reported finding was that TCR beta sequences accurately predicted the HLA-A and HLA-B alleles for most subjects in the first cohort. Linkage disequilibrium might explain the correlated functional status among segregating V segments, but an unknown experimental factor could not be ruled out. Assigning TCR associations to individual alleles was difficult when HLA alleles, especially DR and DQ, strongly co-occurred.

In total, over 600 healthy bone marrow donors made up the cohort. At the time of sampling, every cohort member was nominally healthy, though immune exposures that went unrecorded were likely present. The donor tested CMV seronegative, placing the donor among the 350 to 400 seronegative members of the cohort. A peripheral blood sample was collected from each donor, and TCR beta sequencing was performed on peripheral blood mononuclear cells. The Qiagen DNeasy Blood Extraction Kit was used to extract genomic DNA from the blood cell samples. Library preparation was by the immunoSEQ multiplex PCR assay. For the multiplex PCR, a mixture combining 60 forward primers for TCR Vbeta segments and 13 reverse primers for TCR Jbeta segments was used. A multiplex PCR assay on genomic DNA amplified the CDR3 region of rearranged TCR beta genes. On the Illumina HiSeq System, the amplified TCR beta libraries were sequenced as 87-base-pair reads. On the authors' methods: Across the 600 to 700 repertoires, a later analysis counted approximately 75 million unique TCR beta chains, some 11 million of which were shared by at least two donors. Raw reads were error-corrected and collapsed into unique sequences with a nearest-neighbor algorithm that merged closely related sequences to remove PCR and sequencing errors. Alignment of CDR3 sequences to IMGT reference sequences was used to assign V, D and J gene segments. For a sequence to be retained, a match of at least six nucleotides was required to both a V gene segment and a J gene segment. Rearrangements were classified as productive when the CDR3 lacked stop codons and remained in frame with V and J, and all other rearrangements were classified as non-productive. CDR3 was defined by IMGT convention, running from the second conserved V-encoded cysteine to the conserved J-encoded phenylalanine. Sequences without an unambiguous match to a single V gene segment were excluded from the earlier analysis of approximately 560 of the donors. In an earlier analysis of about 590 of the donors, a V segment was called functional when productive rearrangements were above 56.7%, and segregating when the standard deviation between donors exceeded 5%. A statistical classification framework was built to diagnose cytomegalovirus status from the catalog of TCR beta chain sequences. A later analysis assigned V and J genes by comparing TCR nucleotide sequences with IMGT/GENE-DB human TR gene sequences. The TCRdist pipeline was used in a later analysis to assign CDR3 sequences and most-parsimonious VDJ recombination scenarios. A later analysis defined each TCR beta chain by its CDR3 amino acid sequence plus V-gene family, and excluded reads lacking a unique V-gene family. In a later analysis, several hundred highly shared, low-generation-probability nucleotide sequences were removed to address suspected cross-contamination and a sequencing artifact. A later analysis calculated a clonal expansion index for each public chain from normalized within-repertoire ranks of inferred template counts. In a later analysis, generation probabilities were computed with a VDJ recombination model fitted to out-of-frame rearrangements, and the resulting probabilities were checked against IGoR. In a later analysis, TCR-TCR, TCR-HLA and TCR-CMV co-occurrence was scored with hypergeometric tests, and a repertoire-size bias correction was applied to TCR pairs. False discovery rates were estimated in a later analysis by permuting HLA or CMV assignments 20 times. In a later analysis, co-occurring TCRs were grouped using DBSCAN, with TCRdist sequence similarity added in when clustering inside HLA-allele-positive subsets. Co-occurrence clustering excluded repertoires with fewer than 30,000 or more than 120,000 public chains, plus five with anomalous nucleotide sharing. TCRdb limited this immuneACCESS table to in-frame rearrangements with V and J called. A share of clones is missing; checked studies link under half to unresolved V genes, and the rest is unexplained. Clone size and V and J calls were adopted from that table, with D and trimming inferred from the DNA. Present in this sample are 200,000 to 250,000 clones, 60% to 85% of which were seen just once. 15% to 17% of the sample goes to the ten largest clones.

This sequence was found in a man in his forties or fifties in good health and CMV-seronegative. The specimen was PBMCs. The rearrangement joined TRBV5-4 to TRBJ2-1; a tentative D match to TRBD2 spans 5 bases. The DNA sequence follows: TGTGCCAGCAGCTTGGATGAGGGTTTGTCCACCTACAATGAGCAGTTCTTC. The encoded protein is CASSLDEGLSTYNEQFF.